This passage covers 22 T cell receptor beta chains from one sample sequenced in a study of T-cell memory formation after mild COVID-19. From the 5' RACE reads, TCRdb called clonotypes with MiXCR, one entry per CDR3 protein. The data contain about 140,000 distinct CDR3 sequences, about 14% of them singletons. Sequenced: PBMCs or a T cell subset sorted from them (not recorded which). The receptors derive from an adult woman who had mild COVID-19 (a few samples of this study predate the infection). Cell type and time point are not known.

This clonotype showed up just a few times. J is TRBJ2-7 and V is TRBV15; D gene ambiguous. The CDR3 spans 14 residues. CDR1 and CDR2 from the germline V gene are LNHNV and YYDKDF (reference sequence). Deletions cut 4 bases from V and 3 bases from J, with 13 bases between. Written as DNA, the CDR3 is TGTGCCACCAGCATTAGCTTAAAGCTCTACGAGCAGTACTTC. It codes for CATSISLKLYEQYF.

The V call is TRBV12-3 or TRBV12-4, the J call TRBJ2-1; 8 bases are shared with TRBD2. With 3 bases clipped from V and 0 bases from J, the junction kept 4 bases outside the gene matches. There are 16 residues in the CDR3. In DNA, the CDR3 is TGTGCCAGCAGTTTTTTAGCGGGGCGCTCCTACAATGAGCAGTTCTTC. Protein product: CASSFLAGRSYNEQFF.

The chain joins TRBV29-1 to TRBJ2-1, with TRBD2 identical over 9 bases. In germline, CDR1 is SQVTM, CDR2 ANQGSEA. The V and J ends lost 6 bases and 4 bases, in that order; junction bases with no gene match: 25. This CDR3 is built from 20 residues. CDR3 in amino acids: CSVIPLPNPSGKVGYNEQFF. The CDR3 nucleotides are TGCAGCGTAATCCCTCTTCCGAATCCTAGCGGGAAGGTTGGATACAATGAGCAGTTCTTC.

Only a few counts were recorded for this clonotype. V gene TRBV7-3 combines with J gene TRBJ1-2, with 8 bases that match TRBD1. With 5 bases clipped from V and 4 bases from J, the junction kept 6 bases outside the gene matches. Per the germline V gene, CDR1 is SGHTA and CDR2 is FQGTGA. This CDR3 has 14 amino acids. The CDR3 reads CASSAAGGAYGYTF. The CDR3 DNA follows: TGTGCCAGCAGCGCCGCAGGGGGCGCCTATGGCTACACCTTC.

The chain combines TRBV29-1 with TRBJ2-2, with D perhaps being TRBD1 or TRBD2 (5 bases each). CDR1 is SQVTM and CDR2 is ANQGSEA in the germline V gene. Trimming took 4 bases from V and 6 from J, leaving 15 bases between them. The CDR3 runs 14 residues. CDR3 residues: CSVGVSGRAGELFF. Here the CDR3 DNA reads TGCAGCGTTGGGGTTTCAGGGAGAGCCGGGGAGCTGTTTTTT.

This clonotype has just a few counts. The chain links TRBV5-1 to TRBJ2-3; TRBD2 aligns across 11 bases. V gave up 4 bases and J gave up 15 bases; unmatched junction bases: 13. The CDR3 contains 14 residues. Germline lookup yields CDR1 SGHRS and CDR2 YFSETQ. As DNA, the CDR3 is TGCGCCAGCAGCCCGCAGACTAGCGGGACGGGGTTATATTTT. It encodes CASSPQTSGTGLYF.

This clonotype was seen only a few times. The V call is TRBV6-2 or TRBV6-3, the J call TRBJ1-5; 7 bases are a match to TRBD1. Germline lookup yields CDR1 MNHEY and CDR2 SVGEGT. The CDR3 totals 16 residues. V shed 4 bases and J 4 bases; nucleotides not matched to a gene: 10. DNA for the CDR3: TGTGCCAGCAGTTCATCGGACAGGCTACGAAATCAGCCCCAGCATTTT. Its translation is CASSSSDRLRNQPQHF.

The chain employs TRBV2 and TRBJ2-2, with D possibly being TRBD1 (5 bases). The CDR3 contains 17 residues. CDR1 is SNHLY and CDR2 is FYNNEI in the germline V gene. V lost 0 bases and J lost 3, with 14 bases in between. CDR3 DNA sequence: TGTGCCAGCAGTGAAGCAGTGGGGCAGACTTACACCGGGGAGCTGTTTTTT. Translated: CASSEAVGQTYTGELFF.

DNA for the CDR3: TGTGCCAGCAGCTTGGATCCACAACCCAGAGGTACTGAAGCTTTCTTT. Its translation is CASSLDPQPRGTEAFF. This chain connects TRBV5-5 to TRBJ1-1; no clear D gene. This CDR3 spans 16 amino acids. The V gene's germline CDR1 is SGHKS and CDR2 YYEKEE (reference sequence). V lost 0 bases and J 5 bases, leaving 17 bases between the germline ends.

This clonotype was recorded a few times. V is TRBV5-6 and J is TRBJ2-2; D ambiguous. V lost 2 bases and J 0 bases, leaving 11 bases between the germline ends. Germline V gene sequence: CDR1 SGHDT, CDR2 YYEEEE. This CDR3 has 16 residues. CDR3 nucleotide sequence: TGTGCCAGCAGCTTTGTTCAACAGACGAACACCGGGGAGCTGTTTTTT. Protein: CASSFVQQTNTGELFF. Full variable domain (missing parts from reference TRBV5-6 and TRBJ2-2): DAGVTQSPTHLIKTRGQQVTLRCSPKSGHDTVSWYQQALGQGPQFIFQYYEEEERQRGNFPDRFSGHQFPNYSSELNVNALLLGDSALYLCASSFVQQTNTGELFFGEGSRLTVL.

The V and J genes are TRBV7-6 and TRBJ2-7; a weak D match, TRBD1 (5 bases). Germline CDR1 SGHVS, CDR2 FNYEAQ. The CDR3 extends over 16 amino acids. Trimming took 1 base from V and 2 from J, leaving 15 bases between them. The CDR3 sequence: CASSLVGAGEAYEQYF. The CDR3 DNA is TGTGCCAGCAGCTTAGTAGGGGCAGGCGAAGCCTACGAGCAGTACTTC.

This clonotype showed up just a few times. This chain joins TRBV9 and TRBJ2-2, with 11 bases fitting TRBD2. The CDR3 runs 15 residues. Losses at the gene ends were 3 bases for V and 5 bases for J; bases not matched to a gene: 3. Germline CDR1 is SGDLS and CDR2 is YYNGEE. CDR3 sequence reads: CASSGSGRETGELFF. As DNA, the CDR3 is TGTGCCAGCAGCGGTAGCGGGAGGGAGACCGGGGAGCTGTTTTTT.

This clonotype occurred many times. At one end the junction does not follow the germline gene, possibly because of a read error. The chain has TRBV7-7 and TRBJ2-1; TRBD2 agrees at 11 bases. Germline V gene sequence: CDR1 SSHAT, CDR2 FNYEAQ (reference sequence). This CDR3 contains 15 residues. The CDR3, as DNA: TGTGCTAGCAGCTTCCGGCTAGCGGGGGGCAATGAGCAGTTCTTC. Translating gives CASSFRLAGGNEQFF.

By share of the sample, this clonotype is medium-sized (0.01 to 0.1%). V and J are TRBV7-9 and TRBJ2-3; D gene unclear. V was clipped by 6 bases and J by 4 bases, with 8 bases between them. The CDR3 loop spans 12 amino acids. Germline-derived CDR1 and CDR2 are SEHNR and FQNEAQ (reference sequence). In nucleotides, the CDR3 is TGTGCCAGCAGTTTTACACCAGATACGCAGTATTTT. Translating gives CASSFTPDTQYF. The whole variable domain, filled in from reference TRBV7-9 and TRBJ2-3, reads DTGVSQNPRHKITKRGQNVTFRCDPISEHNRLYWYRQTLGQGPEFLTYFQNEAQLEKSRLLSDRFSAERPKGSFSTLEIQRTEQGDSAMYLCASSFTPDTQYFGPGTRLTVL.

This clonotype was detected many times. The CDR3 DNA reads as TGTGCCACCAGCAGTGTAGTACTAGCGGGTGGGAACCGCTACGAGCAGTACTTC. Translated: CATSSVVLAGGNRYEQYF. This chain connects TRBV15 to TRBJ2-7, with 9 bases lining up with TRBD2. The CDR3 sequence is 18 residues long. Germline CDR1 is LNHNV and CDR2 is YYDKDF (reference sequence). The V segment lost 3 bases and the J segment 3 bases; nucleotides outside the gene matches: 15.

Many counts were recorded for this clonotype. The chain has TRBV5-6 and TRBJ2-1; D perhaps matches TRBD2 (5 bases). Trimming removed 3 bases from V and 8 bases from J, with 12 bases in between. CDR3 length: 13 residues. CDR1 and CDR2 from the germline V gene are SGHDT and YYEEEE. CDR3 in DNA: TGTGCCAGCAGCTCCGGGGTAGGCTATGAGCAGTTCTTC. This translates into CASSSGVGYEQFF.

This chain links TRBV29-1 with TRBJ2-1; the D gene is possibly TRBD2 (6 bases). CDR1 is SQVTM, CDR2 ANQGSEA, per germline. Trimming shortened V by 7 bases and J by 6 bases, and 19 bases separated the two germline ends. The length of the CDR3 is 14 residues. This chain's CDR3 is CSAASSVSGNEQFF. CDR3 sequence (DNA): TGCAGCGCCGCATCTAGCGTTAGTGGCAATGAGCAGTTCTTC.

This clonotype was seen a handful of times. J is TRBJ1-1 and V is TRBV2; D is perhaps TRBD1 (5 bases). Germline lookup yields CDR1 SNHLY and CDR2 FYNNEI. Trimming pared 9 bases from V and 0 bases from J, leaving 23 bases between. The CDR3 loop spans 17 amino acids. The CDR3: CARMLSGNFIMNTEAFF. The CDR3 DNA follows: TGTGCCAGAATGCTGTCAGGGAATTTTATTATGAACACTGAAGCTTTCTTT.

This clonotype turned up a few times. The gene calls are TRBV6-2 or TRBV6-3 and TRBJ2-3, with a possible D match to TRBD1 (5 bases). CDR1 is MNHEY, CDR2 SVGEGT, per germline. The germline V and J ends were trimmed by 6 bases and 7 bases, with 14 bases remaining between them. CDR3 length: 13 amino acids. CDR3 coding DNA: TGTGCCAGCAGACTCTTTCAGGGTAATACGCAGTATTTT. Amino acids: CASRLFQGNTQYF.

A few counts support this clonotype. The chain is built from TRBV11-2 and TRBJ2-1; no definite D call. The germline V gene encodes CDR1 SGHAT and CDR2 FQNNGV. The CDR3 is made up of 13 amino acids. The V end lost 5 bases, the J end lost 7 bases, and 12 bases lay between the germline ends. CDR3 sequence: CASSPQGSNEQFF. Here the CDR3 DNA reads TGTGCCAGCAGCCCTCAAGGGTCTAATGAGCAGTTCTTC.

The chain joins TRBV2 to TRBJ1-1, with TRBD1 matching over 9 bases. Germline values: CDR1 SNHLY, CDR2 FYNNEI. The CDR3 has 14 amino acids. V shed 0 bases and J 9 bases; nucleotides not matched to a gene: 5. In DNA, the CDR3 is TGTGCCAGCAGTGAAGCAATGGGACAGGGAAAAGCTTTCTTT. This translates into CASSEAMGQGKAFF.

This rearrangement joins TRBV2 to TRBJ1-5; 12 nucleotides agree with TRBD1. Germline CDR1 reads SNHLY; CDR2 reads FYNNEI. The CDR3 sequence is 15 residues long. The V and J ends lost 9 bases and 5 bases, in that order; junction bases with no gene match: 8. The CDR3 DNA reads TGTGCCAGTGGTGGGGACAGGGGGCTGTATCAGCCCCAGCATTTT. This encodes CASGGDRGLYQPQHF.